What follows are 23 T cell receptor beta chains derived from one specimen sequenced in a study of shared T cell receptors in the human thymus. Using immunoSEQ multiplex PCR, the repertoire was profiled, and TCRdb retains in-frame clones only, with some absent. The sample yields 650,000 to 950,000 clones, roughly 88% seen once. These data were likewise used in another study, on human thymus T cells.

Source material: thymocytes. The receptors stem from a girl under three years old with a congenital heart defect.

This chain uses TRBV18 with TRBJ2-5; D might be TRBD2 (6 bases). V was pared by 1 base and J by 1 base, with 16 bases between. Per the germline V gene, CDR1 is KGHSH and CDR2 is LQKENI. CDR3 length equals 17 residues. The CDR3, as DNA: TGTGCCAGCTCACCACTGGTGGCGGGGAACCTCCAAGAGACCCAGTACTTC. Its protein is CASSPLVAGNLQETQYF.

The chain joins TRBV27 to TRBJ1-3; D call uncertain. The CDR3 has 14 residues. CDR1 is MNHEY and CDR2 is SMNVEV in the germline V gene (reference sequence). V was cut by 5 bases and J by 0 bases, with 8 bases left in between. The CDR3 here is CASSPIGSGNTIYF. The DNA of the CDR3 is TGTGCCAGCAGTCCTATCGGCTCTGGAAACACCATATATTTT.

This clone appeared a single time. The chain recombines TRBV5-1 with TRBJ2-1; 7 bases fit TRBD2. Germline loops: CDR1 SGHRS, CDR2 YFSETQ. This CDR3 comprises 17 residues. J gave up 8 bases and V 1 base, and 15 bases lay outside the gene matches. As DNA, the CDR3 is TGCGCCAGCAGCTTGTGCGGTTTCTGGGACTATAGGGATGAGCAGTTCTTC. This codes for CASSLCGFWDYRDEQFF.

The rearrangement links TRBV6-5 to TRBJ2-3, with a possible D match to TRBD2 (6 bases). CDR3 length equals 14 residues. V was pared by 2 bases and J by 4 bases, with 10 bases between. Germline CDR1 is MNHEY and CDR2 is SVGAGI. The CDR3 reads CASSYVWGADTQYF. The CDR3 DNA reads TGTGCCAGCAGTTACGTCTGGGGGGCAGATACGCAGTATTTT.

The gene calls are TRBV5-4 and TRBJ1-1, with D uncertain. V lost 0 bases and J 5 bases, leaving 17 bases between the germline ends. The CDR3 contains 16 residues. Germline CDR1 SGHNT, CDR2 YYREEE (reference sequence). CDR3: CASSLVLSGVCTEAFF. The CDR3 nucleotides are TGTGCCAGCAGCTTGGTTCTCTCCGGGGTTTGTACTGAAGCTTTCTTT.

The genes are TRBV25-1 and TRBJ1-4, with D tentatively TRBD1 (5 bases). V lost 1 base, J lost 5 bases, and 11 bases lay in between. The germline V gene has CDR1 MGHDK and CDR2 SYGVNS. The CDR3 runs 15 residues. The CDR3 region has the DNA TGTGCCAGCAGTGAATTGGGGCAGAGGAATGAAAAACTGTTTTTT. Protein: CASSELGQRNEKLFF.

The table lists this clone with a count of one. The chain recombines TRBV7-2 with TRBJ1-5, with TRBD1 matching 10 bases. The germline CDR1 and CDR2 sequences are SGHTA and FQGNSA. Trimming cost V 6 bases and J 2 bases; bases outside gene matches: 10. This CDR3 contains 17 residues. The CDR3 here is CASSPTRDRGRNQPQHF. CDR3 sequence (DNA): TGTGCCAGCAGTCCAACCCGGGACAGGGGACGCAATCAGCCCCAGCATTTT.

The V gene is TRBV14, the J gene TRBJ2-1; 9 bases are shared with TRBD1. The CDR3 has 16 amino acids. V lost 0 bases and J lost 6; bases outside the gene matches: 6. Germline V lookup: CDR1 SGHDN, CDR2 FVKESK. The chain's CDR3 is CASSQDQTGGFNEQFF. In nucleotides, the CDR3 is TGTGCCAGCAGCCAAGATCAGACAGGGGGATTCAATGAGCAGTTCTTC.

V and J are TRBV2 and TRBJ2-2, with a possible D match to TRBD2 (5 bases). The CDR3 contains 17 residues. The germline V and J ends were trimmed by 2 bases and 0 bases, with 13 bases remaining between them. CDR1 is SNHLY, CDR2 FYNNEI, per germline. The CDR3 sequence: CASSETVWTSNTGELFF. CDR3 bases: TGTGCCAGCAGTGAAACGGTTTGGACTTCGAACACCGGGGAGCTGTTTTTT.

The V gene is TRBV2, the J gene TRBJ2-3; TRBD2 matches 9 bases. Trimming at V came to 7 bases and at J to 0 bases, leaving 14 bases not matched to a gene. Per the germline V gene, CDR1 is SNHLY and CDR2 is FYNNEI. CDR3 length equals 18 residues. CDR3 coding DNA: TGTGCCAGCATCGCTCGGCGGGGGGGGAAGAGTAGCACAGATACGCAGTATTTT. Its protein is CASIARRGGKSSTDTQYF.

V is TRBV15 and J is TRBJ1-6, with 9 bases matching TRBD1. The CDR3 covers 18 residues. The germline gives CDR1 LNHNV, CDR2 YYDKDF (reference sequence). After removal of 9 bases from V and 0 bases from J, the junction contained 12 bases not matched to a gene. DNA for the CDR3: TGTGCCACTACCCCCGGGACAGGGATGAGCTCCTATAATTCACCCCTCCACTTT. This sequence encodes CATTPGTGMSSYNSPLHF. The full variable domain, rest sourced from reference TRBV15 and TRBJ1-6, is DAMVIQNPRYQVTQFGKPVTLSCSQTLNHNVMYWYQQKSSQAPKLLFHYYDKDFNNEADTPDNFQSRRPNTSFCFLDIRSPGLGDTAMYLCATTPGTGMSSYNSPLHFGNGTRLTVT.

The rearrangement uses TRBV6-6 and TRBJ1-2; D unclear. The CDR3 is made up of 14 amino acids. CDR1 MNHNY and CDR2 SVGAGI come from the germline V gene (reference sequence). V lost 2 bases and J lost 3, with 10 bases in between. CDR3 nucleotides: TGTGCCAGCAGTTACCCGTGGGAGGACTATGGCTACACCTTC. Protein product: CASSYPWEDYGYTF.

V and J are TRBV10-2 and TRBJ1-1, with 9 bases identical to TRBD1. In germline, CDR1 is WSHSY, CDR2 SAAADI. The length of the CDR3 is 14 residues. The ends lost 6 bases at V and 1 base at J; junction bases unmatched: 3. In DNA, the CDR3 is TGCGCCAGCAGGCAGACAGGGGGGAACACTGAAGCTTTCTTT. Residues: CASRQTGGNTEAFF.

The sample holds a few counts of this clone. The chain links TRBV4-1 to TRBJ1-4; a weak D match, TRBD1 (6 bases). The CDR3 consists of 16 residues. Deletions cut 3 bases from V and 7 bases from J, with 18 bases between. Germline values: CDR1 MGHRA, CDR2 YSYEKL. CDR3 amino acids: CASSHVWKGEGEKLFF. CDR3 DNA: TGCGCCAGCAGCCATGTCTGGAAGGGGGAAGGTGAAAAACTGTTTTTT.

V is TRBV28 and J is TRBJ1-1; D remains ambiguous. The CDR3 totals 11 residues. Germline V gene lookup returns CDR1 MDHEN and CDR2 SYDVKM. Trimming cost V 11 bases and J 1 base, with 8 bases left between them. The CDR3 here is CASGRNTEAFF. CDR3 nucleotides: TGTGCCTCCGGGAGGAACACTGAAGCTTTCTTT.

The gene calls are TRBV18 and TRBJ1-2; D is unresolved. V was clipped by 6 bases and J by 0 bases, with 17 bases between them. The V gene's germline CDR1 is KGHSH and CDR2 LQKENI. This CDR3 contains 16 residues. The CDR3, as DNA: TGTGCCAGCTCCCCCGAAGAGGGAGTTCCTAACTATGGCTACACCTTC. Protein product: CASSPEEGVPNYGYTF.

This clone was detected once. V and J are TRBV5-1 and TRBJ2-3; 9 positions match TRBD1. The CDR3 consists of 19 residues. Germline V CDR1 and CDR2: SGHRS, YFSETQ. The V gene end was trimmed by 5 bases and the J gene end by 6 bases; junction bases not matched to a gene: 22. The CDR3 region has the DNA TGCGCCAGCAGATCGGAGTCCCAAATCCGGGACAGGGTTTCCGATACGCAGTATTTT. Translation gives CASRSESQIRDRVSDTQYF.

The chain couples TRBV7-9 to TRBJ1-1; 7 bases agree with TRBD1. Germline V gene data show CDR1 as SEHNR and CDR2 as FQNEAQ (reference sequence). With V trimmed by 6 bases and J by 2 bases, 12 bases remained unmatched. The CDR3 is 16 amino acids. CDR3 coding DNA: TGTGCCAGCAGGCAAACAGGGGTGCTGCCTAACACTGAAGCTTTCTTT. Translated: CASRQTGVLPNTEAFF.

This chain uses TRBV7-9 with TRBJ1-1, with D tentatively TRBD1 (6 bases). Germline V gene sequence: CDR1 SEHNR, CDR2 FQNEAQ (reference sequence). The ends were cut back, 3 bases at V and 11 bases at J, with 19 bases in the middle. The CDR3 runs 14 residues. The CDR3 spells CASSFGQTVSQAFF. CDR3 nucleotides: TGTGCCAGCAGCTTCGGACAGACTGTTTCTCAGGCTTTCTTT.

The CDR3 loop is CASSLLTSSRTDTQYF. CDR3 in DNA: TGCGCCAGCAGCCTCCTTACTAGCTCACGCACAGATACGCAGTATTTT. The chain is built from TRBV5-1 and TRBJ2-3, with a tentative D call TRBD2 (6 bases). CDR3 length: 16 residues. The germline gives CDR1 SGHRS, CDR2 YFSETQ. Trimming left V 4 bases short and J 1 base short, with 16 bases between. Looking up the rest from reference TRBV5-1 and TRBJ2-3 gives the full variable domain: KAGVTQTPRYLIKTRGQQVTLSCSPISGHRSVSWYQQTPGQGLQFLFEYFSETQRNKGNFPGRFSGRQFSNSRSEMNVSTLELGDSALYLCASSLLTSSRTDTQYFGPGTRLTVL.

The gene calls are TRBV14 and TRBJ2-5, with TRBD2 matching over 7 bases. CDR3 length: 16 amino acids. Germline-derived CDR1 and CDR2 are SGHDN and FVKESK. V was pared by 0 bases and J by 2 bases, with 6 bases of the junction left unmatched. Written as DNA, the CDR3 is TGTGCCAGCAGCCAAGATGGTGGCGGGGGTCAAGAGACCCAGTACTTC. Its translation is CASSQDGGGGQETQYF.

This clone was picked up one time. This chain links TRBV7-2 with TRBJ2-7; 7 bases match TRBD2. This CDR3 is 17 amino acids long. Germline CDR1 reads SGHTA; CDR2 reads FQGNSA. J was trimmed by 4 bases and V by 4 bases; bases with no gene match: 16. The CDR3: CASSSRRAGTTLYEQYF. CDR3 nucleotides: TGTGCCAGCAGCTCTAGGCGAGCCGGGACTACCCTATACGAGCAGTACTTC.

The CDR3 DNA is TGTGCCAGCAGCTCAACCTCCGGACCGCCAGCCCAGGGCCCCCAGCATTTT. The encoded protein is CASSSTSGPPAQGPQHF. The rearrangement joins TRBV7-3 to TRBJ1-5, with D maybe TRBD1 (5 bases). The length of the CDR3 is 17 residues. V was shortened by 4 bases and J by 10 bases, with 26 bases between the two germline ends. Germline CDR1 is SGHTA and CDR2 is FQGTGA.